Sequencing of this T cell receptor beta chain was carried out in a study of cytomegalovirus exposure and HLA in healthy donors. A multiplex PCR was run with 60 Vbeta primers and 13 Jbeta primers. TCRdb's copy holds only in-frame clones and misses some; the assay was immunoSEQ multiplex PCR. Its clone listing holds 130,000 or so clones. Germline-derived CDR1 and CDR2 are MNHEY and SVGAGI. The CDR3 is made up of 12 amino acids. V was clipped by 6 bases and J by 1 base, with 7 bases between them. Sequenced sample: PBMCs. This chain joins TRBV6-5 and TRBJ2-7; tentative D call: TRBD1 (5 bases). The TCR sequence derives from a young man in good health and CMV-seronegative. This CDR3 is CASSRDSYEQYF. CDR3 nucleotide sequence: TGTGCCAGCAGCAGGGATTCCTACGAGCAGTACTTC.